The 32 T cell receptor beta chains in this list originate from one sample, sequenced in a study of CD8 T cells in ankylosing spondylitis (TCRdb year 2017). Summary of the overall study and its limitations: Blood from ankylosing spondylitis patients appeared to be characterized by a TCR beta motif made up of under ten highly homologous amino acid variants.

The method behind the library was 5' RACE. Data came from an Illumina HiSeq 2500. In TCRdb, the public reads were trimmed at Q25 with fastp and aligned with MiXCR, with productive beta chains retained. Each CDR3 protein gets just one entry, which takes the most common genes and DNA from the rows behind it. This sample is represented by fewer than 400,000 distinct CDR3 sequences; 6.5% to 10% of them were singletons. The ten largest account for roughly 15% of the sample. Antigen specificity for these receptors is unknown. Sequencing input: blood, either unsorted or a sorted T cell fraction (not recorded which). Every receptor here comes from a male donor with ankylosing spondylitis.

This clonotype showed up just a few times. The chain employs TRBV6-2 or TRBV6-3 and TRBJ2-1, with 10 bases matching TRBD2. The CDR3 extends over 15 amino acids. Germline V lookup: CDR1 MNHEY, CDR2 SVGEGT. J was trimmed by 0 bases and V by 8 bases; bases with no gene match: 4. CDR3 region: CASALAGASYNEQFF. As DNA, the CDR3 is TGTGCCAGCGCCCTAGCGGGAGCCTCCTACAATGAGCAGTTCTTC.

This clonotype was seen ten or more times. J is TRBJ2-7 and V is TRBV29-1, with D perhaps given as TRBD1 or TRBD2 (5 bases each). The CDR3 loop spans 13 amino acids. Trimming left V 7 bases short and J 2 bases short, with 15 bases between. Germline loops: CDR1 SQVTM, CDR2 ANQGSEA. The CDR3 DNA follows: TGCAGCGCCCACCGGGACGGAGCCTACGAGCAGTACTTC. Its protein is CSAHRDGAYEQYF.

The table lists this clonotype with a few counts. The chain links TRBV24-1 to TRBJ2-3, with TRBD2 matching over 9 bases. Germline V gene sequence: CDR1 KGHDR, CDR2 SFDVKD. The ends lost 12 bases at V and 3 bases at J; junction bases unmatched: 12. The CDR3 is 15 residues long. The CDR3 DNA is TGTGCCTCCGGGGGTAGCGGGAGTGGTACAGATACGCAGTATTTT. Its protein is CASGGSGSGTDTQYF.

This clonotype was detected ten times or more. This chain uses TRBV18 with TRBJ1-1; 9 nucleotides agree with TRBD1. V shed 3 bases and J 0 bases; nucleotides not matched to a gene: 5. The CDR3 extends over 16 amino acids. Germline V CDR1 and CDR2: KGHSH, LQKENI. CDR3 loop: CASSPGQGRMNTEAFF. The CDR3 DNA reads TGTGCCAGCTCACCCGGACAGGGGAGGATGAACACTGAAGCTTTCTTT.

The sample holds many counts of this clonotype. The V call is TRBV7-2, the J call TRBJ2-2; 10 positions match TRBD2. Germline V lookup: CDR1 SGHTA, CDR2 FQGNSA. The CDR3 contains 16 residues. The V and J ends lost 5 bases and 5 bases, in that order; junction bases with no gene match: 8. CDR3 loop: CASSARTSGYTGELFF. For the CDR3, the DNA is TGTGCCAGCAGCGCGAGGACTAGCGGATATACCGGGGAGCTGTTTTTT.

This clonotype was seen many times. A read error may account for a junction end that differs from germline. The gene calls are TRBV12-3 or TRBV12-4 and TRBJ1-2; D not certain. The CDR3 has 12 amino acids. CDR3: CASSLGSYGYTF. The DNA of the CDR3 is TGTGCCAGCAGTTTAGGGTCTTACGGCTACACTTTC.

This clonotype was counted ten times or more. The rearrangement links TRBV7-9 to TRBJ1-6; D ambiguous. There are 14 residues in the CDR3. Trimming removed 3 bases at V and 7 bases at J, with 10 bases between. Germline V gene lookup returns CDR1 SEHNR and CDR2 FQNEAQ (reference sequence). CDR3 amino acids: CASSFGYSNSPLHF. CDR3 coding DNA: TGTGCCAGCAGCTTCGGGTATAGCAATTCACCCCTCCACTTT. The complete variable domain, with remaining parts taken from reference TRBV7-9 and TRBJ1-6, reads DTGVSQNPRHKITKRGQNVTFRCDPISEHNRLYWYRQTLGQGPEFLTYFQNEAQLEKSRLLSDRFSAERPKGSFSTLEIQRTEQGDSAMYLCASSFGYSNSPLHFGNGTRLTVT.

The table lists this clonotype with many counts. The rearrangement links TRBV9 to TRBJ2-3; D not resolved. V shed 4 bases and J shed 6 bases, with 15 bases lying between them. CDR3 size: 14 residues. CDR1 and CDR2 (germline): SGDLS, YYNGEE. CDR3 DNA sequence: TGTGCCAGCAGCCCAGGCCTAGTAACTGATACGCAGTATTTT. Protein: CASSPGLVTDTQYF.

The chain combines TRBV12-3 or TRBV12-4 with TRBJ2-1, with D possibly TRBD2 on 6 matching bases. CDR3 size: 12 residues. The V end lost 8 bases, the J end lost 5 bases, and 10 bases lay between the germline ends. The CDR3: CASLAGNNEQFF. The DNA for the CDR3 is TGTGCCAGCCTGGCGGGAAACAATGAGCAGTTCTTC.

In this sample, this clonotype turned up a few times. Here the CDR3 reads CASSQDRLGRELFF. The DNA for the CDR3 is TGCGCCAGCAGCCAAGATCGCCTGGGTCGGGAGCTGTTTTTT. V usage is TRBV4-1 and J usage is TRBJ2-2; D is uncertain. The V gene's germline CDR1 is MGHRA and CDR2 YSYEKL. The CDR3 length is 14 residues. V was pared by 0 bases and J by 9 bases, with 11 bases between.

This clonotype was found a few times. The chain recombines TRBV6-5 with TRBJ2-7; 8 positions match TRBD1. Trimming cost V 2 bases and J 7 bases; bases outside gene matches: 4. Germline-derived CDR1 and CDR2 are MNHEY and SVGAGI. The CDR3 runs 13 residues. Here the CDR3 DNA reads TGTGCCAGCAGTTACACGACAGGGGCTGAGCAGTACTTC. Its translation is CASSYTTGAEQYF.

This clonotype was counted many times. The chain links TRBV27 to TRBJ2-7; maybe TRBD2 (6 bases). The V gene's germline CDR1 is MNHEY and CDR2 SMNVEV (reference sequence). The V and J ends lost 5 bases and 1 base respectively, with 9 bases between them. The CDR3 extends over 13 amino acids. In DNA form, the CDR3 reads TGTGCCAGCAGTCCGACTAGTTCCTACGAGCAGTACTTC. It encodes CASSPTSSYEQYF.

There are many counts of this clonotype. CDR3 bases: TGTGCCATCAGTGAACGGGGGCCCAGCACAGATACGCAGTATTTT. This codes for CAISERGPSTDTQYF. The J gene is TRBJ2-3, the V gene TRBV10-3, with D perhaps given as TRBD1 or TRBD2 (6 bases each). Germline V gene sequence: CDR1 ENHRY, CDR2 SYGVKD. The ends were cut back, 3 bases at V and 0 bases at J, with 10 bases in the middle. This CDR3 contains 15 residues.

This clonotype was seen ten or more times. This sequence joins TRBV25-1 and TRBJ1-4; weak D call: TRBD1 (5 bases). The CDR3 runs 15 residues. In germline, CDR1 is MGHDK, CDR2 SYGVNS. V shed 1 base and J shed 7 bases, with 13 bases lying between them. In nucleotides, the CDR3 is TGTGCCAGCAGTGAATGGCTCGGGGGTGGTGAAAAACTGTTTTTT. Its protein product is CASSEWLGGGEKLFF.

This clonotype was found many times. The CDR3 spells CASSLAGLHEQYF. The DNA of the CDR3 is TGTGCCAGCAGCTTAGCGGGACTCCACGAGCAGTACTTC. The J gene is TRBJ2-7, the V gene TRBV7-9, with a tentative D call TRBD2 (6 bases). V lost 0 bases and J lost 5, with 8 bases in between. Germline V gene sequence: CDR1 SEHNR, CDR2 FQNEAQ (reference sequence). This CDR3 comprises 13 residues.

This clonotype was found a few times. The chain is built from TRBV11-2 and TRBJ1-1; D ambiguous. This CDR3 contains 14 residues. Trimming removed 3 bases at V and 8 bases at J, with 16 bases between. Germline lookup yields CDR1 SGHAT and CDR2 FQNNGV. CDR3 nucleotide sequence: TGTGCCAGCAGCTTTAGAACACCCCCCACGGAAGCTTTCTTT. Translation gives CASSFRTPPTEAFF. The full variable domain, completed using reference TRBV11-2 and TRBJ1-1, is EAGVAQSPRYKIIEKRQSVAFWCNPISGHATLYWYQQILGQGPKLLIQFQNNGVVDDSQLPKDRFSAERLKGVDSTLKIQPAKLEDSAVYLCASSFRTPPTEAFFGQGTRLTVV.

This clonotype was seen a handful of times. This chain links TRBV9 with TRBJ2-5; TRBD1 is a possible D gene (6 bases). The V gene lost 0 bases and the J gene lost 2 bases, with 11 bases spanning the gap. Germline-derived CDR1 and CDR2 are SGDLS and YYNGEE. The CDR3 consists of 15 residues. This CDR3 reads CASSVGGGSQETQYF. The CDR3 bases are TGTGCCAGCAGCGTAGGAGGGGGATCGCAAGAGACCCAGTACTTC.

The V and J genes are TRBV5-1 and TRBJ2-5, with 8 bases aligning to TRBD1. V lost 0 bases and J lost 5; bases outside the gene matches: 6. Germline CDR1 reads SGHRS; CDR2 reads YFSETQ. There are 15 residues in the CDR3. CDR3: CASSLGRGRLETQYF. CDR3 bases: TGCGCCAGCAGCTTGGGCAGGGGGCGGCTGGAGACCCAGTACTTC.

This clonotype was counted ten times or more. The DNA for the CDR3 is TGCAGCGTTGAAGAATCAAAAGAAGCTTTCTTT. Amino acid sequence: CSVEESKEAFF. J is TRBJ1-1 and V is TRBV29-1; D remains unclear. The CDR3 is 11 residues long. Germline V gene sequence: CDR1 SQVTM, CDR2 ANQGSEA. Deletions cut 0 bases from V and 8 bases from J, with 7 bases between.

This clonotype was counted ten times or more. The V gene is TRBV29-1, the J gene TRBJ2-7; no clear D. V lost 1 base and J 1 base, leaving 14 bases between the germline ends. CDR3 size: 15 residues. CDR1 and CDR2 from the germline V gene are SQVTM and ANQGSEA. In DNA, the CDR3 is TGCAGCGTTGAAGGTAGCTTCGACGGATCCTACGAGCAGTACTTC. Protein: CSVEGSFDGSYEQYF.

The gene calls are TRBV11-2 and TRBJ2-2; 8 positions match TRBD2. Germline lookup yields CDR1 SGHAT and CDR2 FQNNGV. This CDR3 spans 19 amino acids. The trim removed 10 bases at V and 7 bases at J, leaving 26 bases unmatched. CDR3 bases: TGTGCCAAGTTCGCTCGGAGGCGTGTAGCGGGAAAGGTGGTCGGGGAGCTGTTTTTT. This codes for CAKFARRRVAGKVVGELFF. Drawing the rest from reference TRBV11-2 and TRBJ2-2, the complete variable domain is EAGVAQSPRYKIIEKRQSVAFWCNPISGHATLYWYQQILGQGPKLLIQFQNNGVVDDSQLPKDRFSAERLKGVDSTLKIQPAKLEDSAVYLCAKFARRRVAGKVVGELFFGEGSRLTVL.

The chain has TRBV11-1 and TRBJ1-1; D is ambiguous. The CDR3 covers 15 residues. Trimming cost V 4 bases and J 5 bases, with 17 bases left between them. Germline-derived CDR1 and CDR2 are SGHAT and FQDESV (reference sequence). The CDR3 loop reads CASSSVNLRETEAFF. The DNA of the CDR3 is TGTGCCAGCAGCTCTGTGAACCTCCGGGAGACTGAAGCTTTCTTT.

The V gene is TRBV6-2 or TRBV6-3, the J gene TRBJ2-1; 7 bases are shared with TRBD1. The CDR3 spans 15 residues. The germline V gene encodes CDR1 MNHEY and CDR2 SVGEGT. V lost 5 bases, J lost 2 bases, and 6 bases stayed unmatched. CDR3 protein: CASSDRQGPYNEQFF. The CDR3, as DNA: TGTGCCAGCAGTGATAGACAGGGACCCTACAATGAGCAGTTCTTC.

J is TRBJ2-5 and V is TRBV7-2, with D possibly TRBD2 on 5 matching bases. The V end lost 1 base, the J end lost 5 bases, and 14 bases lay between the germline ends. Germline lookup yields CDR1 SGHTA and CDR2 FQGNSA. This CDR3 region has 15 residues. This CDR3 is CASSLGFLATETQYF. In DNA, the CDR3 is TGTGCCAGCAGCTTAGGTTTTCTAGCAACGGAGACCCAGTACTTC.

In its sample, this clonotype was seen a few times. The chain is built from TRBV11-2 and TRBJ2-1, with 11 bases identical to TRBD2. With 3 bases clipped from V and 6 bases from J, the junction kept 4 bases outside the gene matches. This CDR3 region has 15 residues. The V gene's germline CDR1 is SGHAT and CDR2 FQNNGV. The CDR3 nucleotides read TGTGCCAGCAGCTTCACTAGCGGGAGTGTCAATGAGCAGTTCTTC. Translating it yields CASSFTSGSVNEQFF.

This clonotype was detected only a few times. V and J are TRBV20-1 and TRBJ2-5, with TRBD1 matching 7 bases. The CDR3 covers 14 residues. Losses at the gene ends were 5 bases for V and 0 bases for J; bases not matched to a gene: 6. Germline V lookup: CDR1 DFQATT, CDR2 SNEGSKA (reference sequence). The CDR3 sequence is CSAGLQGYQETQYF. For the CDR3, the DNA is TGCAGTGCTGGGCTACAGGGGTACCAAGAGACCCAGTACTTC.

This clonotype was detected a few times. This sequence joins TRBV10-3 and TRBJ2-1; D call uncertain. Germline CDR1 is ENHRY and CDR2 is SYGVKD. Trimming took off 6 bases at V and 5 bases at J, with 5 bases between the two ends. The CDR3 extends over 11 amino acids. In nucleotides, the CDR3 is TGTGCCATCAGACTCAACAATGAGCAGTTCTTC. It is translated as CAIRLNNEQFF.

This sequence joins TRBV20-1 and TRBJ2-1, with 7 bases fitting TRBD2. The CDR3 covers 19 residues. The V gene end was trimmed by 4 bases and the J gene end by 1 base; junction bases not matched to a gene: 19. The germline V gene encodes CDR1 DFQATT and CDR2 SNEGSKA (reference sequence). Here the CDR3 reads CSATPLPGLIVASYNEQFF. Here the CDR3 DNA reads TGCAGTGCTACCCCCCTGCCGGGACTAATCGTCGCGTCCTACAATGAGCAGTTCTTC.

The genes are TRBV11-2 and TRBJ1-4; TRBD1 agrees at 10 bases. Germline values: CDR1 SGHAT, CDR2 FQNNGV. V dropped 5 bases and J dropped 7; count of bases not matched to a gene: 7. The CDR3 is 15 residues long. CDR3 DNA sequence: TGTGCCAGCAGCCCAAGACAGGGGGCCGTTGAAAAACTGTTTTTT. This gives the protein CASSPRQGAVEKLFF.

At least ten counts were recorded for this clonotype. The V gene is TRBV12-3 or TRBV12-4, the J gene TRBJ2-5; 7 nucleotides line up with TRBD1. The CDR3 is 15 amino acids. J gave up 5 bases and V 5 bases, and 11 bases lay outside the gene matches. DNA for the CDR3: TGTGCCAGCAGTAAACTACAGGGGACCGGTGAGACCCAGTACTTC. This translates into CASSKLQGTGETQYF.

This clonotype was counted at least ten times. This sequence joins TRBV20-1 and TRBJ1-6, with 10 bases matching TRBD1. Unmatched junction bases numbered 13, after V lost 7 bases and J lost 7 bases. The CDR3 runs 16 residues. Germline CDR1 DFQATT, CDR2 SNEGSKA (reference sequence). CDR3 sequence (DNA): TGCAGTGTTCTCGGCCGGGACAGGGGAATCAATTCACCCCTCCACTTT. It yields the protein CSVLGRDRGINSPLHF.

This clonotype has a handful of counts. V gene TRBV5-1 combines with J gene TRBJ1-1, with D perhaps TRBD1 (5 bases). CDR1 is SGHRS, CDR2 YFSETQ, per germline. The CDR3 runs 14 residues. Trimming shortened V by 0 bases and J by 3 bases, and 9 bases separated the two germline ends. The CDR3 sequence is CASSLDSGYTEAFF. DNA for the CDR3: TGCGCCAGCAGCTTGGATTCAGGGTACACTGAAGCTTTCTTT.